Shown below are 6 T cell receptor beta chains from a single sample sequenced in a study of control samples from healthy donors and cancer patients. Sequenced by immunoSEQ multiplex PCR; TCRdb stores in-frame clones only, minus some. The sample table sets out fewer than 250,000 clones. Sequencing used blood. The source of these receptors is a woman aged 30 to 39 in good health.

The chain carries TRBV4-2 and TRBJ1-6; 10 bases agree with TRBD1. The CDR3 is 17 amino acids. V trimming: 0 bases; J trimming: 8 bases; junction bases outside the gene matches: 7. Germline CDR1 and CDR2: LGHNA and YNFKEQ. CDR3 sequence reads: CASSQDLSGTGDSPLHF. DNA of the CDR3: TGTGCCAGCAGCCAAGATCTTTCCGGGACAGGGGATTCACCCCTCCACTTT.

V usage is TRBV20-1 and J usage is TRBJ1-1; TRBD1 might be the D (6 bases). Per the germline V gene, CDR1 is DFQATT and CDR2 is SNEGSKA (reference sequence). Trimming stripped 8 bases from V and 10 bases from J, with 17 bases between. CDR3 length equals 11 residues. In DNA, the CDR3 is TGCAGTTCTCACGGGGGCAGAGGAGCTTTCTTT. It translates to CSSHGGRGAFF.

The chain links TRBV5-6 to TRBJ1-1, with D unresolved. CDR1 and CDR2 from the germline V gene are SGHDT and YYEEEE. This CDR3 is 14 amino acids long. V lost 1 base, J lost 1 base, and 8 bases lay in between. The CDR3 DNA reads TGTGCCAGCAGCTTGCCCGGGGAGAACACTGAAGCTTTCTTT. Translating it yields CASSLPGENTEAFF.

This chain uses TRBV5-1 with TRBJ1-1; D perhaps matches TRBD1 (6 bases). The V gene's germline CDR1 is SGHRS and CDR2 YFSETQ. The ends were cut back, 4 bases at V and 7 bases at J, with 17 bases in the middle. The CDR3 loop spans 14 amino acids. CDR3 nucleotides: TGCGCCAGCAGCCCGATCGTAAAAGGGGGTGAAGCTTTCTTT. Amino acid sequence: CASSPIVKGGEAFF.

On this clone itself: At the DNA level, this CDR3 is encoded by other sequences in the same sample as well. The rearrangement uses TRBV7-9 and TRBJ2-5, with 11 positions matching TRBD1. This CDR3 region has 15 residues. Per germline, CDR1 SEHNR and CDR2 FQNEAQ (reference sequence). The trim removed 5 bases at V and 1 base at J, leaving 3 bases unmatched. The CDR3 region is CASSLGTGGQETQYF. Written as DNA, the CDR3 is TGTGCCAGCAGCCTTGGGACAGGGGGCCAAGAGACCCAGTACTTC. The whole variable domain, filled in from reference TRBV7-9 and TRBJ2-5, reads DTGVSQNPRHKITKRGQNVTFRCDPISEHNRLYWYRQTLGQGPEFLTYFQNEAQLEKSRLLSDRFSAERPKGSFSTLEIQRTEQGDSAMYLCASSLGTGGQETQYFGPGTRLLVL.

This rearrangement joins TRBV6-5 to TRBJ2-1, with TRBD2 identical over 8 bases. The CDR3 loop spans 14 amino acids. Germline V CDR1 and CDR2: MNHEY, SVGAGI. V trimming: 10 bases; J trimming: 2 bases; junction bases outside the gene matches: 7. Here the CDR3 DNA reads TGTGCCACATCGCGGGGGGAGACCTACAATGAGCAGTTCTTC. Translation: CATSRGETYNEQFF.